The TCR beta chain described here comes from a study of T cells in tuberculosis. Study-wide points: Classification accuracy was 85% to 90% (AUROC 0.7 to 0.9) with the GMM-specific repertoire.

Points on this clone: Its specificity is not known.

Repertoires were generated with immunoSEQ multiplex PCR, while TCRdb's copy carries only in-frame clones and drops some. The profile covers about 30,000 clones, with about 95% appearing a single time and under 2.5% taken by the ten largest. Sequenced material: PBMCs. This TCR was recovered from a donor aged 10-35 years with latent tuberculosis or without tuberculosis infection.

The CDR3 sequence is CANLQVPLIMNYGYTF. Here the CDR3 DNA reads TGTGCCAACCTCCAGGTCCCCCTCATCATGAACTATGGCTACACCTTC. This sequence joins TRBV2 and TRBJ1-2, with D hard to call. The CDR3 extends over 16 amino acids. The ends were cut back, 10 bases at V and 2 bases at J, with 23 bases in the middle. Germline V CDR1 and CDR2: SNHLY, FYNNEI.